The 22 T cell receptor beta chains reported below all come from one sample, sequenced in a study of beta chain features in type 1 diabetes. General study points: There was a moderate but significant shortening of TCRB CDR3s in all four CD4+ subsets of Type 1 diabetes patients.

Their cognate antigens are unknown. TCRB transcripts that were expressed got sequenced, as all of the isolated RNA had been reverse transcribed. TCRdb's table, derived via immunoSEQ multiplex PCR, lists solely in-frame clones and lacks some. The sample records 550,000 to 850,000 clones, around 15% being singletons. Material for sequencing was naive CD4+ T cells from blood. The origin of the receptors is a man in his late teens or twenties with type 1 diabetes.

The V gene is TRBV28, the J gene TRBJ1-1; 9 nucleotides line up with TRBD1. This CDR3 is 16 amino acids long. The junction had 5 bases not matched to a gene; V was cut back by 3 bases and J by 0 bases. Germline lookup yields CDR1 MDHEN and CDR2 SYDVKM. The CDR3 DNA follows: TGTGCCAGCAGTTTTCCCGGGACAGGGTTGAACACTGAAGCTTTCTTT. Translated, it gives CASSFPGTGLNTEAFF. Full variable domain (outside the CDR3, taken from reference TRBV28 and TRBJ1-1): DVKVTQSSRYLVKRTGEKVFLECVQDMDHENMFWYRQDPGLGLRLIYFSYDVKMKEKGDIPEGYSVSREKKERFSLILESASTNQTSMYLCASSFPGTGLNTEAFFGQGTRLTVV.

There are a few counts of this clone. This rearrangement joins TRBV29-1 to TRBJ2-7, with TRBD1 matching 9 bases. Unmatched junction bases numbered 7, after V lost 5 bases and J lost 5 bases. Germline loops: CDR1 SQVTM, CDR2 ANQGSEA. The CDR3 is 13 residues long. The CDR3, as DNA: TGCAGCGTTCAAGGACAGGGGATCCACGAGCAGTACTTC. Translation: CSVQGQGIHEQYF.

This clone was recorded a few times. V usage is TRBV7-9 and J usage is TRBJ2-5; D possibly matches TRBD1 or TRBD2 (5 bases each). CDR1 is SEHNR and CDR2 is FQNEAQ in the germline V gene (reference sequence). Trimming cost V 1 base and J 2 bases, with 11 bases left between them. The CDR3 spans 15 residues. In nucleotides, the CDR3 is TGTGCCAGCAGCTTAGGGTCGGGACCTCAAGAGACCCAGTACTTC. Translation gives CASSLGSGPQETQYF.

A few counts support this clone. V is TRBV27 and J is TRBJ1-5; no definite D call. Germline V gene sequence: CDR1 MNHEY, CDR2 SMNVEV (reference sequence). Trimming removed 1 base at V and 9 bases at J, with 13 bases between. This CDR3 region has 14 residues. The CDR3 DNA reads TGTGCCAGCAGTTTATTCCGTTCAGTGTCGCCCCAGCATTTT. Translating it yields CASSLFRSVSPQHF.

The chain is built from TRBV5-1 and TRBJ2-1; weak D call: TRBD2 (5 bases). Trimming stripped 4 bases from V and 7 bases from J, with 12 bases between. The CDR3 runs to 13 residues. The V gene's germline CDR1 is SGHRS and CDR2 YFSETQ. The CDR3 protein is CASSPMDWNEQFF. The CDR3 DNA follows: TGCGCCAGCAGCCCTATGGACTGGAATGAGCAGTTCTTC.

V is TRBV11-1 and J is TRBJ2-2; possibly TRBD2 for D (6 bases). The CDR3 consists of 17 residues. CDR1 is SGHAT, CDR2 FQDESV, per germline (reference sequence). The V end lost 4 bases, the J end lost 0 bases, and 15 bases lay between the germline ends. CDR3 sequence: CASSSTEGSSNTGELFF. The CDR3 nucleotides read TGTGCCAGCAGCTCCACGGAGGGGAGTTCGAACACCGGGGAGCTGTTTTTT. The whole variable domain, filled in from reference TRBV11-1 and TRBJ2-2, reads EAEVAQSPRYKITEKSQAVAFWCDPISGHATLYWYRQILGQGPELLVQFQDESVVDDSQLPKDRFSAERLKGVDSTLKIQPAELGDSAMYLCASSSTEGSSNTGELFFGEGSRLTVL.

The chain is built from TRBV23-1 and TRBJ1-1; the D is unclear. TRBV23-1 is noted as an ORF with a role that remains uncertain. This CDR3 spans 10 amino acids. V lost 10 bases to trimming and J lost 11 bases, with 14 bases between them. In nucleotides, the CDR3 is TGCGCCACCCCCATTTGCTCGGCTTTCTTT. This encodes CATPICSAFF.

The table lists this clone with a few counts. The chain joins TRBV6-1 to TRBJ1-2, with 7 bases identical to TRBD1. Losses at the gene ends were 3 bases for V and 4 bases for J; bases not matched to a gene: 8. The length of the CDR3 is 15 residues. Germline V gene sequence: CDR1 MNHNS, CDR2 SASEGT. The CDR3 bases are TGTGCCAGCAGTGAGCTCGGGACAGCGCCCTATGGCTACACCTTC. This translates into CASSELGTAPYGYTF.

As for this clone: Other nucleotide sequences from this sample produce the same CDR3. The chain has TRBV5-1 and TRBJ2-3; D is undetermined. Germline CDR1 SGHRS, CDR2 YFSETQ. This CDR3 region has 13 residues. V gave up 4 bases and J gave up 0 bases, with 6 bases separating them. CDR3 sequence: CASSLASTDTQYF. DNA for the CDR3: TGCGCCAGCAGCCTCGCCAGCACAGATACGCAGTATTTT.

V usage is TRBV5-1 and J usage is TRBJ2-1; TRBD1 matches 9 bases. This CDR3 has 16 residues. Per the germline V gene, CDR1 is SGHRS and CDR2 is YFSETQ. V was pared by 4 bases and J by 6 bases, with 11 bases of the junction left unmatched. The CDR3 sequence: CASSGITGGAGNEQFF. As DNA, the CDR3 is TGCGCCAGCAGCGGAATAACAGGGGGCGCGGGCAATGAGCAGTTCTTC.

This clone was seen only a few times. The rearrangement joins TRBV9 to TRBJ1-1; TRBD1 might be the D (5 bases). The CDR3 totals 12 residues. CDR1 SGDLS and CDR2 YYNGEE come from the germline V gene. V was shortened by 3 bases and J by 6 bases, with 9 bases between the two germline ends. This chain's CDR3 is CASSDRGSEAFF. In nucleotides, the CDR3 is TGTGCCAGCAGCGACCGGGGCTCTGAAGCTTTCTTT. The full variable domain, with the rest looked up from reference TRBV9 and TRBJ1-1, is DSGVTQTPKHLITATGQRVTLRCSPRSGDLSVYWYQQSLDQGLQFLIQYYNGEERAKGNILERFSAQQFPDLHSELNLSSLELGDSALYFCASSDRGSEAFFGQGTRLTVV.

The table lists this clone with a few counts. The chain uses TRBV29-1 and TRBJ1-2, with 8 bases identical to TRBD1. With 4 bases clipped from V and 7 bases from J, the junction kept 8 bases outside the gene matches. The CDR3 loop spans 13 amino acids. Germline-derived CDR1 and CDR2 are SQVTM and ANQGSEA. The CDR3 DNA reads as TGCAGCGTTGGGCCACAGGGGGTCTTTGGCTACACCTTC. This codes for CSVGPQGVFGYTF.

The chain recombines TRBV7-9 with TRBJ1-2; maybe TRBD1 (5 bases). This CDR3 has 11 residues. Germline values: CDR1 SEHNR, CDR2 FQNEAQ (reference sequence). V was cut by 5 bases and J by 10 bases, with 11 bases left in between. This chain's CDR3 is CASSPGVSYTF. Written as DNA, the CDR3 is TGTGCCAGCAGCCCGGGGGTCTCCTACACCTTC.

The rearrangement uses TRBV7-9 and TRBJ1-2; D perhaps matches TRBD1 (6 bases). From germline, CDR1 is SEHNR and CDR2 FQNEAQ (reference sequence). There are 11 residues in the CDR3. The V end was cut by 7 bases, the J end by 5 bases, with 8 bases between. The CDR3 loop reads CASTQGYGYTF. The CDR3 coding sequence is TGTGCCAGCACCCAGGGGTATGGCTACACCTTC.

This chain uses TRBV10-3 with TRBJ2-7; D unresolved. Trimming shortened V by 4 bases and J by 2 bases, and 9 bases separated the two germline ends. Germline V CDR1 and CDR2: ENHRY, SYGVKD. This CDR3 contains 13 residues. CDR3 bases: TGTGCCATCAGTGTGACCGAAACCTACGAGCAGTACTTC. Translation: CAISVTETYEQYF.

CDR3 nucleotide sequence: TGTGCCAGCAGTCCCCAACAAGGGGGCTACACCTTC. This translates into CASSPQQGGYTF. The chain combines TRBV28 with TRBJ1-2; D gene ambiguous. The CDR3 extends over 12 amino acids. CDR1 and CDR2 (germline): MDHEN, SYDVKM. V was clipped by 5 bases and J by 8 bases, with 12 bases between them.

This rearrangement joins TRBV19 to TRBJ1-2; D unresolved. The CDR3 length is 13 residues. The V gene lost 7 bases and the J gene lost 7 bases, with 16 bases spanning the gap. Germline V gene data show CDR1 as LNHDA and CDR2 as SQIVND (reference sequence). CDR3 sequence: CASTPTSWAGYTF. The CDR3 coding sequence is TGTGCCAGTACCCCGACCTCTTGGGCTGGCTACACCTTC.

This chain joins TRBV30 and TRBJ2-7; D is possibly TRBD1 (5 bases). The germline V gene has CDR1 GTSNPN and CDR2 SVGIG (reference sequence). This CDR3 has 12 amino acids. The ends were cut back, 1 base at V and 5 bases at J, with 9 bases in the middle. The CDR3: CAWSAQGDEQYF. Written as DNA, the CDR3 is TGTGCCTGGAGTGCCCAGGGTGACGAGCAGTACTTC.

The chain joins TRBV6-5 to TRBJ2-7, with D unresolved. V gave up 6 bases and J gave up 5 bases, with 20 bases separating them. There are 15 residues in the CDR3. CDR1 is MNHEY, CDR2 SVGAGI, per germline. The CDR3 sequence: CASRPSRTGYDEQYF. In nucleotides, the CDR3 is TGTGCCAGCAGACCCTCGAGGACGGGCTACGACGAGCAGTACTTC.

Here the CDR3 reads CASKEPGPLNTEAFF. Written as DNA, the CDR3 is TGTGCCAGCAAGGAACCGGGGCCCTTGAACACTGAAGCTTTCTTT. The genes are TRBV5-4 and TRBJ1-1, with D maybe TRBD1 (5 bases). In germline, CDR1 is SGHNT, CDR2 YYREEE (reference sequence). Trimming took 6 bases from V and 0 from J, leaving 15 bases between them. CDR3 length: 15 residues.

The chain has TRBV20-1 and TRBJ2-3; the D is unclear. The V end lost 2 bases, the J end lost 4 bases, and 4 bases lay between the germline ends. The germline V gene encodes CDR1 DFQATT and CDR2 SNEGSKA (reference sequence). This CDR3 comprises 11 residues. The CDR3 DNA reads as TGCAGTGCTAGAACTCCAGATACGCAGTATTTT. Its protein is CSARTPDTQYF.

The rearrangement links TRBV18 to TRBJ2-7; the D gene is possibly TRBD1 (6 bases). From germline, CDR1 is KGHSH and CDR2 LQKENI. This CDR3 has 13 amino acids. Deletions cut 3 bases from V and 4 bases from J, with 10 bases between. The CDR3, as DNA: TGTGCCAGCTCACCGGCCGGACAGTACGAGCAGTACTTC. Protein product: CASSPAGQYEQYF.